This entry lists 15 T cell receptor beta chains sequenced from one sample in a study of T cell responses to AZD1222 COVID-19 vaccine. The method was immunoSEQ multiplex PCR; TCRdb's version includes in-frame clones alone and lacks a portion of them. In the table there are around 100,000 clones, 90% of which are singletons. Sequenced here: peripheral blood, sampled on day 0 of AZD1222 vaccination. These receptors were obtained from an adult in good health.

This chain joins TRBV5-1 and TRBJ1-2; TRBD1 matches 12 bases. Germline values: CDR1 SGHRS, CDR2 YFSETQ. V shed 0 bases, J shed 4 bases, and the junction held 7 bases outside the gene matches. This CDR3 is built from 17 residues. Written as DNA, the CDR3 is TGCGCCAGCAGCTTGGTGGGACAGGGGGCGCGAGGCTATGGCTACACCTTC. This sequence encodes CASSLVGQGARGYGYTF.

This clone was seen once. The chain employs TRBV6-5 and TRBJ1-5; 7 positions match TRBD1. With V trimmed by 7 bases and J by 7 bases, 7 bases remained unmatched. From germline, CDR1 is MNHEY and CDR2 SVGAGI. The CDR3 is 13 amino acids. CDR3 protein: CASKTGVWQPQHF. The CDR3 bases are TGTGCCAGCAAAACAGGGGTCTGGCAGCCCCAGCATTTT.

J is TRBJ1-2 and V is TRBV2; 7 nucleotides agree with TRBD1. Trimming took 6 bases from V and 10 from J; bases not matched to a gene: 14. CDR3 length equals 14 residues. CDR1 and CDR2 (germline): SNHLY, FYNNEI. The CDR3 spells CASREGRGDRDYTF. For the CDR3, the DNA is TGTGCCAGCAGGGAGGGCAGGGGGGATCGTGACTACACCTTC.

The chain couples TRBV7-8 to TRBJ2-7; 9 bases line up with TRBD2. Germline lookup yields CDR1 SGHVS and CDR2 FQNEAQ. With V trimmed by 3 bases and J by 6 bases, 0 bases remained unmatched. This CDR3 contains 12 residues. CDR3 coding DNA: TGTGCCAGCAGCTTTAGCGGGGGCGAGCAGTACTTC. Amino acid sequence: CASSFSGGEQYF. The full variable domain, with the rest looked up from reference TRBV7-8 and TRBJ2-7, is GAGVSQSPRYKVAKRGQDVALRCDPISGHVSLFWYQQALGQGPEFLTYFQNEAQLDKSGLPSDRFFAERPEGSVSTLKIQRTQQEDSAVYLCASSFSGGEQYFGPGTRLTVT.

This clone is a singleton in its sample. Additional DNA sequences in this sample encode the identical CDR3. The chain uses TRBV5-1 and TRBJ2-5; 11 nucleotides match TRBD1. V was pared by 0 bases and J by 5 bases, with 0 bases of the junction left unmatched. The germline CDR1 and CDR2 sequences are SGHRS and YFSETQ. The CDR3 spans 14 residues. The CDR3 region has the DNA TGCGCCAGCAGCTTGGGGACAGGGGGCGAGACCCAGTACTTC. Translated: CASSLGTGGETQYF.

V usage is TRBV9 and J usage is TRBJ2-3, with 8 bases fitting TRBD2. CDR3 size: 13 residues. Trimming removed 3 bases from V and 6 bases from J; junction bases left unmatched: 3. In germline, CDR1 is SGDLS, CDR2 YYNGEE. The CDR3 loop reads CASSAGGGDTQYF. The CDR3 DNA reads TGTGCCAGCAGCGCAGGCGGGGGGGATACGCAGTATTTT.

The V gene is TRBV12-3 or TRBV12-4, the J gene TRBJ2-1; possible D gene TRBD2, 5 bases. The ends were cut back, 5 bases at V and 9 bases at J, with 11 bases in the middle. The CDR3 runs to 12 residues. CDR3 sequence: CASSTSFGEQFF. Here the CDR3 DNA reads TGTGCCAGCAGTACTAGTTTCGGTGAGCAGTTCTTC.

The chain is built from TRBV10-3 and TRBJ1-1, with TRBD1 as a possible D gene (5 bases). This CDR3 spans 14 amino acids. V shed 6 bases and J shed 7 bases, with 18 bases lying between them. Germline CDR1 reads ENHRY; CDR2 reads SYGVKD. The CDR3 here is CAIRGDADTLEAFF. CDR3 DNA sequence: TGTGCCATCAGAGGGGATGCGGATACCCTTGAAGCTTTCTTT.

J is TRBJ2-2 and V is TRBV27; D is unclear. V dropped 2 bases and J dropped 2 bases, with 9 bases sitting between them. The CDR3 covers 15 residues. The V gene's germline CDR1 is MNHEY and CDR2 SMNVEV (reference sequence). The CDR3 loop reads CASSLQALNTGELFF. The CDR3 coding sequence is TGTGCCAGCAGTTTACAGGCCTTAAACACCGGGGAGCTGTTTTTT.

The V and J genes are TRBV5-1 and TRBJ2-3; 13 bases map to TRBD2. Germline CDR1 and CDR2: SGHRS and YFSETQ. V was pared by 2 bases and J by 2 bases, with 5 bases of the junction left unmatched. CDR3 length equals 17 residues. The CDR3 DNA follows: TGCGCCAGCAGCTTTCTGGGACTAGCGGGGTACACAGATACGCAGTATTTT. This translates into CASSFLGLAGYTDTQYF.

The chain uses TRBV19 and TRBJ1-4; possible D gene TRBD1, 6 bases. CDR1 is LNHDA and CDR2 is SQIVND in the germline V gene (reference sequence). Trimming took off 7 bases at V and 5 bases at J, with 17 bases between the two ends. This CDR3 spans 15 amino acids. The CDR3 DNA sequence: TGTGCCAGTAAGAATCGGGGGCGCGGGAATGAAAAACTGTTTTTT. This gives the protein CASKNRGRGNEKLFF.

The V gene is TRBV4-3, the J gene TRBJ2-7; TRBD1 aligns across 7 bases. This CDR3 contains 17 residues. Germline loops: CDR1 LGHNA, CDR2 YSLEER. With V trimmed by 0 bases and J by 2 bases, 10 bases remained unmatched. The CDR3 DNA is TGCGCCAGCAGCCAAGATCATACCCCCGGACAGGCCTACGAGCAGTACTTC. It specifies CASSQDHTPGQAYEQYF.

The J gene is TRBJ2-3, the V gene TRBV10-3; 8 bases line up with TRBD2. The V and J ends lost 0 bases and 5 bases, in that order; junction bases with no gene match: 7. From germline, CDR1 is ENHRY and CDR2 SYGVKD. The CDR3 contains 16 residues. As DNA, the CDR3 is TGTGCCATCAGTGAGTCGCCGGGACTAGGAGGAGATACGCAGTATTTT. Protein: CAISESPGLGGDTQYF.

The chain couples TRBV7-6 to TRBJ1-5; the D gene is possibly TRBD1 (5 bases). Trimming took 1 base from V and 5 from J, leaving 9 bases between them. The length of the CDR3 is 14 residues. Germline V CDR1 and CDR2: SGHVS, FNYEAQ. The DNA for the CDR3 is TGTGCCAGCAGCTTAGGGCAGGGAGATCAGCCCCAGCATTTT. This codes for CASSLGQGDQPQHF.

The gene calls are TRBV6-1 and TRBJ1-3; no firm D call. V was pared by 1 base and J by 0 bases, with 10 bases between. The CDR3 consists of 16 residues. The germline V gene has CDR1 MNHNS and CDR2 SASEGT. The CDR3 DNA reads TGTGCCAGCAGTGAAGACGGATCCTACTCTGGAAACACCATATATTTT. Translated: CASSEDGSYSGNTIYF.